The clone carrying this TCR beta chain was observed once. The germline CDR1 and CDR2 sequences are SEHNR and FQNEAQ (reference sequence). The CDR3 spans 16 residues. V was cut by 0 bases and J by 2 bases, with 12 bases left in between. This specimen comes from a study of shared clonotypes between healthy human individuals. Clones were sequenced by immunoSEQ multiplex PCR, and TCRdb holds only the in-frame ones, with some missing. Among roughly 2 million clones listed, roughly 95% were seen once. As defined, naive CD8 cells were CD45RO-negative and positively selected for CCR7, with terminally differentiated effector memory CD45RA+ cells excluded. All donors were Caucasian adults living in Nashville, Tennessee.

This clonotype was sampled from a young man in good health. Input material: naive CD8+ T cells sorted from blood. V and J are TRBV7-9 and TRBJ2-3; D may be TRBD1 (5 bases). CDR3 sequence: CASSLARVPHTDTQYF. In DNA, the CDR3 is TGTGCCAGCAGCTTAGCCAGGGTGCCACACACAGATACGCAGTATTTT.